This entry lists 5 T cell receptor beta chains sequenced from one sample in a study of regulatory T cells in long-lasting Graves disease. Both iRepertoire HTBI primers and Arm-PCR of CDR3 regions were used to build the TCR beta libraries. Using its own MiXCR run on the multiplex PCR reads, TCRdb lists one record per CDR3 protein. The data contain nearly 350,000 distinct CDR3 sequences, roughly a fifth of them singletons. As for time point: persistent/refractory GD, antithyroid drugs over 5 years with positive TRAb. From RNA extracted from PBMCs, the TCR library was made. The source material was peripheral blood mononuclear cells (PBMCs), sampled when the disease was refractory, from a patient treated with antithyroid drugs. These receptor sequences come from a female donor with Graves disease.

This clonotype was found a few times. This chain's CDR3 is CAISITTGAPGYTF. The CDR3 coding sequence is TGTGCCATCAGTATTACCACAGGAGCCCCTGGCTACACCTTC. This chain joins TRBV10-3 and TRBJ1-2; a weak D match, TRBD1 (5 bases). Germline V CDR1 and CDR2: ENHRY, SYGVKD. V shed 5 bases and J shed 7 bases, with 17 bases lying between them. The CDR3 totals 14 residues.

In its sample, this clonotype was seen a few times. The genes are TRBV7-2 and TRBJ2-2, with 9 bases aligning to TRBD2. Per germline, CDR1 SGHTA and CDR2 FQGNSA. V shed 2 bases, J shed 6 bases, and the junction held 7 bases outside the gene matches. This CDR3 contains 16 residues. The CDR3 protein is CASSLFGGGVAGELFF. CDR3 DNA sequence: TGTGCCAGCAGCTTATTCGGCGGGGGGGTCGCCGGGGAGCTGTTTTTT.

This clonotype was picked up a small number of times. The CDR3 loop is CASRRAGPGELFF. The DNA for the CDR3 is TGCGCCAGCAGAAGGGCCGGCCCCGGGGAGCTGTTTTTT. The rearrangement uses TRBV5-1 and TRBJ2-2; D uncertain. Per germline, CDR1 SGHRS and CDR2 YFSETQ. The CDR3 spans 13 residues. V was cut by 5 bases and J by 6 bases, with 11 bases left in between. The entire variable domain, with the rest obtained from reference TRBV5-1 and TRBJ2-2, is as follows: KAGVTQTPRYLIKTRGQQVTLSCSPISGHRSVSWYQQTPGQGLQFLFEYFSETQRNKGNFPGRFSGRQFSNSRSEMNVSTLELGDSALYLCASRRAGPGELFFGEGSRLTVL.

This sequence joins TRBV19 and TRBJ2-1, with D possibly TRBD1 on 6 matching bases. Per the germline V gene, CDR1 is LNHDA and CDR2 is SQIVND (reference sequence). The CDR3 length is 16 residues. V shed 5 bases and J shed 3 bases, with 17 bases lying between them. The CDR3 loop reads CASSPRGSGYYNEQFF. In DNA, the CDR3 is TGTGCCAGTAGTCCGAGGGGGTCAGGGTACTACAATGAGCAGTTCTTC.

Many counts were recorded for this clonotype. The chain recombines TRBV5-1 with TRBJ1-4; 10 bases line up with TRBD1. The CDR3 consists of 16 residues. The germline V gene encodes CDR1 SGHRS and CDR2 YFSETQ. The ends lost 4 bases at V and 7 bases at J; junction bases unmatched: 10. This CDR3 is CASSPGQGNFGEKLFF. The CDR3 bases are TGCGCCAGCAGCCCGGGACAGGGGAACTTTGGTGAAAAACTGTTTTTT.